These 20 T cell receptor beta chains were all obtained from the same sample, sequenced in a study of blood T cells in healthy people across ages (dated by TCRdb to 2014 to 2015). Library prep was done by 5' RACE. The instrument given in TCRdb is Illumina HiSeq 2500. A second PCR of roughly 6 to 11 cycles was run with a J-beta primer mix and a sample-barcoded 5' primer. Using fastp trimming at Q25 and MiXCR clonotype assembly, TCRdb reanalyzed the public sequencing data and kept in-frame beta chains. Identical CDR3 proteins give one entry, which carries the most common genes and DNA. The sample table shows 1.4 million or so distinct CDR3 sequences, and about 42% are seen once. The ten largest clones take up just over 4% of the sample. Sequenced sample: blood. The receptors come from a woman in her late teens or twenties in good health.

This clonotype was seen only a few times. The DNA of the CDR3 is TGCGCCAGCAGCCAAAGGGACAGGGGCTTCGAGACCCAGTACTTC. Protein sequence: CASSQRDRGFETQYF. The V and J genes are TRBV4-1 and TRBJ2-5; 10 nucleotides line up with TRBD1. With 2 bases clipped from V and 5 bases from J, the junction kept 5 bases outside the gene matches. The CDR3 contains 15 residues. From germline, CDR1 is MGHRA and CDR2 YSYEKL.

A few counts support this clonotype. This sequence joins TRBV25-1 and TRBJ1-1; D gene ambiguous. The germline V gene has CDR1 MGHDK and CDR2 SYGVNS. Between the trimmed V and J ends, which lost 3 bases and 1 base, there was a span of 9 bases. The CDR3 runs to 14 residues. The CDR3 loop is CASSDLGRNTEAFF. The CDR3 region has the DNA TGTGCCAGCAGTGACTTAGGGAGGAACACTGAAGCTTTCTTT.

The CDR3 nucleotides are TGTGCTAGTGGTTTGGGGACAGGGAATTCACCCCTCCACTTT. Amino acid sequence: CASGLGTGNSPLHF. This chain joins TRBV12-5 and TRBJ1-6, with 8 positions matching TRBD1. The CDR3 has 14 amino acids. In germline, CDR1 is LGHNT, CDR2 FRNRAP. V gave up 1 base and J gave up 7 bases; unmatched junction bases: 0.

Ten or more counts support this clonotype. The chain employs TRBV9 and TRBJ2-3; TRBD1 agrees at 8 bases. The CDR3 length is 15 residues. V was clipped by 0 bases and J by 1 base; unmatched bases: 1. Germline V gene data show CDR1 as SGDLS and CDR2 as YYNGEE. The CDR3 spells CASSVEGQGTDTQYF. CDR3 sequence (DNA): TGTGCCAGCAGCGTAGAGGGACAGGGCACAGATACGCAGTATTTT.

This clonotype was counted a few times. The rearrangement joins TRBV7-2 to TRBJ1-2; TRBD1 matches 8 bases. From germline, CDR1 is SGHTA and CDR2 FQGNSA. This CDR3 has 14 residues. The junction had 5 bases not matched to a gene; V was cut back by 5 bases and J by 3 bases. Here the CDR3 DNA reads TGTGCCAGCAGCGCAGGGGGCCCGCACTATGGCTACACCTTC. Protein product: CASSAGGPHYGYTF.

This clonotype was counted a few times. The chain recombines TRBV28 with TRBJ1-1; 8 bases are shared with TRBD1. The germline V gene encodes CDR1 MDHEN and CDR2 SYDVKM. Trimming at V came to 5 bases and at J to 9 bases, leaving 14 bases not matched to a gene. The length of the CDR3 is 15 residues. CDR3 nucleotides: TGTGCCAGCAGTCCTCCAGGGGGCAGGGGACAAAAAGCTTTCTTT. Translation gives CASSPPGGRGQKAFF.

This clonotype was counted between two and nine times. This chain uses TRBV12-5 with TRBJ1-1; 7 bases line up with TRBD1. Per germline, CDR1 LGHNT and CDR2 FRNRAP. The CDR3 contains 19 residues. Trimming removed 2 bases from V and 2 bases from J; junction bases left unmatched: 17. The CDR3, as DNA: TGTGCTAGTGGTTTGCTAGTCTGGACGGACAGGCTTTTTAACACTGAAGCTTTCTTT. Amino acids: CASGLLVWTDRLFNTEAFF. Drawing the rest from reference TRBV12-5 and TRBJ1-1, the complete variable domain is DARVTQTPRHKVTEMGQEVTMRCQPILGHNTVFWYRQTMMQGLELLAYFRNRAPLDDSGMPKDRFSAEMPDATLATLKIQPSEPRDSAVYFCASGLLVWTDRLFNTEAFFGQGTRLTVV.

Here the CDR3 DNA reads TGCAGTGCGCCCGACCGGACTAGCGGGAGCACAGATACGCAGTATTTT. This translates into CSAPDRTSGSTDTQYF. V gene TRBV20-1 combines with J gene TRBJ2-3, with TRBD2 matching over 11 bases. J gave up 0 bases and V 6 bases, and 8 bases lay outside the gene matches. This CDR3 has 16 residues. Germline V gene lookup returns CDR1 DFQATT and CDR2 SNEGSKA (reference sequence).

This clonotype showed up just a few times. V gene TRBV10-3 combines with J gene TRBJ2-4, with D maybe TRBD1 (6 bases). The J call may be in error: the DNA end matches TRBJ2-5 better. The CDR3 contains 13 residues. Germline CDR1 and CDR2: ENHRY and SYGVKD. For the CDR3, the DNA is TGTGCCATCAGTGACAGGGGTAAAGAGACCCAGTACTTC. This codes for CAISDRGKETQYF.

The CDR3 sequence: CASSFTQGNEQYF. Here the CDR3 DNA reads TGTGCCAGCAGCTTTACACAGGGCAACGAGCAGTACTTC. V usage is TRBV7-2 and J usage is TRBJ2-7; tentatively, D is TRBD1 (6 bases). The CDR3 length is 13 residues. CDR1 is SGHTA and CDR2 is FQGNSA in the germline V gene. V lost 3 bases and J 5 bases, leaving 11 bases between the germline ends.

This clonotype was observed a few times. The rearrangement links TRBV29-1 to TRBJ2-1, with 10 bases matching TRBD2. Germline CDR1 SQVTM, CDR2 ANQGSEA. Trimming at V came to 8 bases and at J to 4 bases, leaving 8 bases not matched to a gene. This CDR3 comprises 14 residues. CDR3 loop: CSQAGGGVYNEQFF. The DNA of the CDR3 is TGCAGCCAAGCGGGAGGGGGGGTTTACAATGAGCAGTTCTTC.

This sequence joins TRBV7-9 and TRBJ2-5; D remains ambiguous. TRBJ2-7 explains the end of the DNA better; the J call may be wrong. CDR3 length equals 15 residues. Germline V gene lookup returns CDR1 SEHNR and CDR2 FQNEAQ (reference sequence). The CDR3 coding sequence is TGTGCCAGCAGCTCCACGCAGGAAGGGCGCGCCGAGCAGTACTTC. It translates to CASSSTQEGRAEQYF.

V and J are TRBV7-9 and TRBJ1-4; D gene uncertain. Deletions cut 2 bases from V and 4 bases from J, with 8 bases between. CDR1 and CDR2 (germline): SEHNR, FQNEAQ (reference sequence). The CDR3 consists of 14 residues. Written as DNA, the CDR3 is TGTGCCAGCAGCTTAATGGACGGTAATGAAAAACTGTTTTTT. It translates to CASSLMDGNEKLFF.

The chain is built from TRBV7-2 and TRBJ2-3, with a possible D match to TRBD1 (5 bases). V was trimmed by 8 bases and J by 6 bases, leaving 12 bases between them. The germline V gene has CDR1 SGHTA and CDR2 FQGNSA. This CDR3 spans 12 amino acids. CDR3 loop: CASGKTVDTQYF. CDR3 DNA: TGTGCCAGCGGAAAGACAGTCGATACGCAGTATTTT. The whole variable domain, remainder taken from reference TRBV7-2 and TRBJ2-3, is GAGVSQSPSNKVTEKGKDVELRCDPISGHTALYWYRQSLGQGLEFLIYFQGNSAPDKSGLPSDRFSAERTGGSVSTLTIQRTQQEDSAVYLCASGKTVDTQYFGPGTRLTVL.

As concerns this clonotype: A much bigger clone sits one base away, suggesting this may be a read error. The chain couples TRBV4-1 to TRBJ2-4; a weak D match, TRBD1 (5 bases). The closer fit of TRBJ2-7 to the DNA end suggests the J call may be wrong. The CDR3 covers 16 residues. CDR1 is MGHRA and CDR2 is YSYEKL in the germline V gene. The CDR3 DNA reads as TGCGCCAGCAGCCAAGAACTTGGGGCAGGGATCCACGAGCAGTACTTC. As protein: CASSQELGAGIHEQYF.

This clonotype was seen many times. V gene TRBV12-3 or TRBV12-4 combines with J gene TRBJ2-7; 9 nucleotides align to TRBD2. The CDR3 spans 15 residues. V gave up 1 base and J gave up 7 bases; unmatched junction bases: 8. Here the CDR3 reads CASSLGTSGLIEQYF. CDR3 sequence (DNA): TGTGCCAGCAGTTTAGGAACTAGCGGGTTAATTGAGCAGTACTTC.

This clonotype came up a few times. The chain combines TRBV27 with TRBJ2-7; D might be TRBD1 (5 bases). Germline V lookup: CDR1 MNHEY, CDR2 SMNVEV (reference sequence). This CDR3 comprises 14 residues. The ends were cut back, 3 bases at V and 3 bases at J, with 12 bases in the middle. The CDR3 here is CASSFRGPLYEQYF. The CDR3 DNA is TGTGCCAGCAGTTTTAGGGGTCCGCTCTACGAGCAGTACTTC.

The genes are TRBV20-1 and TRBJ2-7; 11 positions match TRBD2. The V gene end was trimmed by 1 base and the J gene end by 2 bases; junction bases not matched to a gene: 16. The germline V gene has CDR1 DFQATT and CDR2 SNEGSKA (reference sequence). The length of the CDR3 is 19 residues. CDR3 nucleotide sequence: TGCAGTGCTAGAGCGACGGCTAGCGGGGGGCTCGTACGAGCCTACGAGCAGTACTTC. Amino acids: CSARATASGGLVRAYEQYF.

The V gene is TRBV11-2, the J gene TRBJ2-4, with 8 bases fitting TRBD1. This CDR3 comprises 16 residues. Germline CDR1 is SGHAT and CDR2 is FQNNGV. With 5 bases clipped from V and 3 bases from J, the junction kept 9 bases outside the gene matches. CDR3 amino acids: CASSLGQGGDKNIQYF. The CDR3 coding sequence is TGTGCCAGCAGCCTAGGACAGGGCGGCGACAAAAACATTCAGTACTTC.

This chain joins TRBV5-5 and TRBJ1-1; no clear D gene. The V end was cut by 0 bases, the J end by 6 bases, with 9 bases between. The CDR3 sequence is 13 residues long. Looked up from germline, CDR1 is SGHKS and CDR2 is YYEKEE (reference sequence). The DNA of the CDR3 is TGTGCCAGCAGCTTGGAAGGGTGGGCTGAAGCTTTCTTT. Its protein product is CASSLEGWAEAFF.